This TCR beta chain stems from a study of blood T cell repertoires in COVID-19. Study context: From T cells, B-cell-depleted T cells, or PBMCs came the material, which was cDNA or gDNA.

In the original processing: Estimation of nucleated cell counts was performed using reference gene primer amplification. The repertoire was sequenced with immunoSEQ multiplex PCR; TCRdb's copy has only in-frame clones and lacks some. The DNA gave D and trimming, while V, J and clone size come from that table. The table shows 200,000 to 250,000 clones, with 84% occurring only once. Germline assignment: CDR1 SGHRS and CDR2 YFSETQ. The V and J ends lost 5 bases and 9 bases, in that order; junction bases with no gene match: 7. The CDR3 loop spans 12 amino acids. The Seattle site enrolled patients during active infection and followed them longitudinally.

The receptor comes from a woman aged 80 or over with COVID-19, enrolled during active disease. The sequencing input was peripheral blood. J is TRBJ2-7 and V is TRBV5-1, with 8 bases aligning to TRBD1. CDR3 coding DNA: TGCGCCAGCAGACAGCCAGGGGGCTTGCAGTACTTC. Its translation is CASRQPGGLQYF.